Below are 8 T cell receptor beta chains sequenced from a single sample in a study of vaccination effects on CD4 cells after COVID-19. Sequencing in the ViraFEST assay came after antigen-specific CD4+ T cells had been expanded with viral peptide pools, which were used to stimulate PBMC. Following culture for about ten days, CD4+ T cells were isolated. PCR-confirmed SARS-CoV-2 infection occurred in the person between March and December 2020. Profiling relied on immunoSEQ multiplex PCR, and the TCRdb table lists in-frame clones only, not all of them. In the table there are tens of thousands of clones, 65% to 80% of which are singletons. These receptors are not linked to any known antigen. Material: CD4+ T cells from PBMCs cultured with HIV peptides, obtained before COVID-19 vaccination. Subset indicated: HIV-1 Nef peptide pool negative control/reference culture. These receptors were collected from a human donor who had a prior SARS-CoV-2 infection.

This chain links TRBV18 with TRBJ2-7; maybe TRBD2 (5 bases). The CDR3 is 14 amino acids. Germline V CDR1 and CDR2: KGHSH, LQKENI. The V gene lost 2 bases and the J gene lost 5 bases, with 13 bases spanning the gap. The DNA of the CDR3 is TGTGCCAGCTCACCATTCGGGAAGGACCACGAGCAGTACTTC. Protein product: CASSPFGKDHEQYF.

The chain combines TRBV3-1 (or the pseudogene TRBV3-2) with TRBJ2-3; D is uncertain. The CDR3 consists of 12 residues. Germline CDR1 is LGHDT and CDR2 is YNNKEL (reference sequence). Between the trimmed V and J ends, which lost 0 bases and 6 bases, there was a span of 4 bases. CDR3 loop: CASSQESDTQYF. The CDR3 DNA reads as TGTGCCAGCAGCCAAGAATCGGATACGCAGTATTTT.

The chain links TRBV7-2 to TRBJ2-1; a possible D gene is TRBD2 (6 bases). The CDR3 totals 17 residues. The germline gives CDR1 SGHTA, CDR2 FQGNSA. The V gene lost 1 base and the J gene lost 0 bases, with 13 bases spanning the gap. The CDR3 nucleotides read TGTGCCAGCAGCTTAGAGGGAGGCCTCAGCTCCTACAATGAGCAGTTCTTC. This sequence encodes CASSLEGGLSSYNEQFF.

The V call is TRBV10-3, the J call TRBJ1-5, with a tentative D call TRBD1 (5 bases). Germline V lookup: CDR1 ENHRY, CDR2 SYGVKD. The CDR3 sequence is 18 residues long. V dropped 2 bases and J dropped 4 bases, with 21 bases sitting between them. The CDR3 here is CAISEEGLTASPNQPQHF. The CDR3, as DNA: TGTGCCATCAGTGAGGAGGGATTGACAGCGAGCCCGAATCAGCCCCAGCATTTT.

This chain links TRBV7-8 with TRBJ1-5; tentatively, D is TRBD1 (5 bases). The CDR3 spans 16 residues. Trimming left V 5 bases short and J 5 bases short, with 19 bases between. CDR1 and CDR2 (germline): SGHVS, FQNEAQ. The CDR3 loop reads CASSPLSQGGDQPQHF. The CDR3 DNA follows: TGTGCCAGCAGCCCCCTCTCGCAGGGAGGTGATCAGCCCCAGCATTTT.

This clone was counted only a few times. V is TRBV5-6 and J is TRBJ2-5; D may be TRBD1 (6 bases). The V gene's germline CDR1 is SGHDT and CDR2 YYEEEE. The CDR3 extends over 14 amino acids. Deletions cut 4 bases from V and 7 bases from J, with 17 bases between. The CDR3 DNA sequence: TGTGCCAGCAGCCCGTGGGACACCTTGGTGACCCAGTACTTC. As protein: CASSPWDTLVTQYF.

The V and J genes are TRBV7-2 and TRBJ1-2, with a possible D match to TRBD1 (6 bases). Per germline, CDR1 SGHTA and CDR2 FQGNSA. The CDR3 totals 12 residues. Trimming removed 8 bases at V and 8 bases at J, with 15 bases between. The DNA of the CDR3 is TGTGCCAGCGGGCTAAACAGGGACGGCTACACCTTC. Amino acids: CASGLNRDGYTF.

V usage is TRBV5-6 and J usage is TRBJ2-1, with D hard to call. Germline V lookup: CDR1 SGHDT, CDR2 YYEEEE. V shed 0 bases and J shed 5 bases, with 15 bases lying between them. The CDR3 runs to 16 residues. The CDR3 loop reads CASSLVSAVWDNEQFF. The DNA for the CDR3 is TGTGCCAGCAGCTTGGTTTCGGCAGTGTGGGACAATGAGCAGTTCTTC. Full variable domain (rest looked up from reference TRBV5-6 and TRBJ2-1): DAGVTQSPTHLIKTRGQQVTLRCSPKSGHDTVSWYQQALGQGPQFIFQYYEEEERQRGNFPDRFSGHQFPNYSSELNVNALLLGDSALYLCASSLVSAVWDNEQFFGPGTRLTVL.